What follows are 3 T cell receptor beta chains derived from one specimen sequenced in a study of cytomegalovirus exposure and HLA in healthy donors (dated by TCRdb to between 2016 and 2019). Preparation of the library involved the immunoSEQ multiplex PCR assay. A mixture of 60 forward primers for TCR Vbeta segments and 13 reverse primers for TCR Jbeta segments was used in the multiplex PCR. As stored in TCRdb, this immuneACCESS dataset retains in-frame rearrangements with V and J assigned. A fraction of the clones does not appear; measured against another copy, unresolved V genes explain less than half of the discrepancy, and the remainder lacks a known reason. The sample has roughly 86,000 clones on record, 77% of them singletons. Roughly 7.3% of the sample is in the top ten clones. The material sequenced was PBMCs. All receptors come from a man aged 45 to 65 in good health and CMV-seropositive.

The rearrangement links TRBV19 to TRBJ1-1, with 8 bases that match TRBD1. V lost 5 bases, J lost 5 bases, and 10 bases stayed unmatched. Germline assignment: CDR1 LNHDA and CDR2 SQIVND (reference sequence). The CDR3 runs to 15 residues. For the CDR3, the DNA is TGTGCCAGTAGTTGGCAGGGGGCGGGGGGGACTGAAGCTTTCTTT. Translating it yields CASSWQGAGGTEAFF.

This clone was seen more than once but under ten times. This CDR3 reads CASSLDMNTEAFF. As DNA, the CDR3 is TGTGCCAGCAGCTTAGACATGAACACTGAAGCTTTCTTT. The chain combines TRBV7-9 with TRBJ1-1; D unresolved. The CDR3 is 13 amino acids. Between the trimmed V and J ends, which lost 1 base and 0 bases, there was a span of 3 bases. CDR1 is SEHNR, CDR2 FQNEAQ, per germline (reference sequence).

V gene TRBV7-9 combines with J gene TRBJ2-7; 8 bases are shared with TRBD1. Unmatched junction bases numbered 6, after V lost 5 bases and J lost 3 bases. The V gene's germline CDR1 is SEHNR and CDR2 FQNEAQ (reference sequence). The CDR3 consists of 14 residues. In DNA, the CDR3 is TGTGCCAGCAGCCCTCCGGGACAGGTCTACGAGCAGTACTTC. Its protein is CASSPPGQVYEQYF.